The present T cell receptor (beta chain) was sequenced within a study of molecular identifiers for immune sequencing clone quantification. A single record per CDR3 protein comes from TCRdb applying MiXCR to the PCR reads. The data show fewer than 350,000 distinct CDR3 sequences, about 22% seen once. Material: naive CD8+ T cells from blood, with Jurkat cell RNA spiked in. Documented subset: FACS-sorted CD8+CD4-CCR7+CD45RA+ naive T cells. This receptor was identified in a human donor in good health. Some libraries in this study had Jurkat cell RNA spiked in.

CDR3 loop: CASSFLAGENTEAFF. DNA of the CDR3: TGTGCCAGCAGCTTCTTGGCGGGCGAGAACACTGAAGCTTTCTTT. V and J are TRBV5-4 and TRBJ1-1; D gene ambiguous. Trimming cost V 2 bases and J 1 base, with 12 bases left between them. The CDR3 is made up of 15 amino acids. Germline CDR1 is SGHNT and CDR2 is YYREEE (reference sequence).